This T cell receptor (beta chain) emerged from a study of shared clonotypes between healthy human individuals. This clone was seen just once. Here immunoSEQ multiplex PCR was the method, and the copy in TCRdb shows in-frame clones only, minus some. Seen here are 2 million to 2.5 million clones, 95% observed once, and the top ten hold around 0.13%. The V and J ends lost 3 bases and 4 bases, in that order; junction bases with no gene match: 5. The CDR3 covers 14 residues. Germline assignment: CDR1 MNHNS and CDR2 SASEGT. The chain couples TRBV6-1 to TRBJ1-2, with TRBD1 identical over 7 bases. The material sequenced was naive CD4+ T cells sorted from blood. Noted subset: CD45RA+ positively selected. This receptor was identified in a man younger than 30 in good health. The DNA for the CDR3 is TGTGCCAGCAGTGATACGGGACAGCTCTATGGCTACACCTTC. The encoded protein is CASSDTGQLYGYTF.